The 7 T cell receptor beta chains presented below share a single source sample, sequenced in a study of cytomegalovirus exposure and HLA in healthy donors. The PCR contained 60 Vbeta and 13 Jbeta primers. Clones were sequenced by immunoSEQ multiplex PCR, and TCRdb holds only the in-frame ones, with some missing. There are fewer than 90,000 clones in the sample; less than 80% occur only once, and over 1.1% lies in the top ten. The material sequenced was PBMCs. All receptors derive from a male donor in good health and CMV-seronegative.

In its sample, this clone was seen a few times. V usage is TRBV10-1 and J usage is TRBJ2-2, with 9 bases matching TRBD1. Germline trimming cut 5 bases from V and 5 bases from J; bases unmatched to any gene: 9. The germline V gene encodes CDR1 WNHNN and CDR2 SYGVQD (reference sequence). This CDR3 is 16 amino acids long. The CDR3 region is CASSTGTGLATGELFF. CDR3 DNA: TGCGCCAGCAGTACCGGGACAGGGCTAGCTACCGGGGAGCTGTTTTTT.

The chain joins TRBV30 to TRBJ1-5, with a possible D match to TRBD1 (6 bases). Germline V CDR1 and CDR2: GTSNPN, SVGIG (reference sequence). Deletions cut 4 bases from V and 0 bases from J, with 13 bases between. This CDR3 is built from 15 residues. This chain's CDR3 is CAWTLRGGSNQPQHF. DNA of the CDR3: TGTGCCTGGACTCTTAGAGGGGGTAGCAATCAGCCCCAGCATTTT.

This clone was detected a few times. The chain joins TRBV19 to TRBJ2-3; TRBD1 matches 9 bases. The CDR3 runs 15 residues. The germline gives CDR1 LNHDA, CDR2 SQIVND (reference sequence). The V segment lost 5 bases and the J segment 6 bases; nucleotides outside the gene matches: 9. CDR3 loop: CASSPPRTGDDTQYF. CDR3 in DNA: TGTGCCAGTAGTCCACCCCGGACAGGGGACGATACGCAGTATTTT.

The chain joins TRBV6-4 to TRBJ1-1; no firm D call. This CDR3 has 13 amino acids. CDR1 is MRHNA and CDR2 is SNTAGT in the germline V gene. V lost 5 bases and J lost 4, with 11 bases in between. CDR3 bases: TGTGCCAGCAGTCGAGGGTCGACCACTGAAGCTTTCTTT. Amino acids: CASSRGSTTEAFF.

V gene TRBV10-3 combines with J gene TRBJ1-1, with TRBD1 identical over 7 bases. Per the germline V gene, CDR1 is ENHRY and CDR2 is SYGVKD. J was trimmed by 5 bases and V by 7 bases; bases with no gene match: 10. The CDR3 consists of 14 residues. As DNA, the CDR3 is TGTGCCATCAACCCAACAGGGGATGGGACTGAAGCTTTCTTT. It is translated as CAINPTGDGTEAFF.

In this sample, this clone turned up once. The chain uses TRBV28 and TRBJ1-1; D is unclear. Germline V CDR1 and CDR2: MDHEN, SYDVKM. CDR3 length: 11 amino acids. Trimming shortened V by 11 bases and J by 0 bases, and 7 bases separated the two germline ends. Here the CDR3 DNA reads TGTGCCTCCCAGGTGAACACTGAAGCTTTCTTT. It specifies CASQVNTEAFF. Drawing the rest from reference TRBV28 and TRBJ1-1, the complete variable domain is DVKVTQSSRYLVKRTGEKVFLECVQDMDHENMFWYRQDPGLGLRLIYFSYDVKMKEKGDIPEGYSVSREKKERFSLILESASTNQTSMYLCASQVNTEAFFGQGTRLTVV.

The V call is TRBV19, the J call TRBJ1-1; 10 bases agree with TRBD1. Germline CDR1 reads LNHDA; CDR2 reads SQIVND (reference sequence). With V trimmed by 8 bases and J by 3 bases, 9 bases remained unmatched. The CDR3 has 15 amino acids. The CDR3 reads CASVDRGRKDTEAFF. CDR3 DNA sequence: TGTGCCAGTGTTGACAGGGGGCGCAAGGACACTGAAGCTTTCTTT. Looking up the rest from reference TRBV19 and TRBJ1-1 gives the full variable domain: DGGITQSPKYLFRKEGQNVTLSCEQNLNHDAMYWYRQDPGQGLRLIYYSQIVNDFQKGDIAEGYSVSREKKESFPLTVTSAQKNPTAFYLCASVDRGRKDTEAFFGQGTRLTVV.